Detailed here is one TCR beta chain. Germline CDR1 reads SGHTA; CDR2 reads FQGNSA. This CDR3 spans 17 amino acids. V was shortened by 8 bases and J by 1 base, with 22 bases between the two germline ends. Indicated time point: persistent/refractory GD, antithyroid drugs over 5 years with positive TRAb. Generation of the TCR library employed RNA extracted from PBMCs. This specimen comes from a study of regulatory T cells in long-lasting Graves disease. Through Arm-PCR of CDR3 regions and iRepertoire HTBI primers, TCR beta libraries were built. TCRdb itself ran the multiplex PCR reads through MiXCR, one entry per CDR3 protein. Among around 400,000 distinct CDR3 sequences listed, roughly 23% were seen once.

V and J are TRBV7-2 and TRBJ2-3, with D possibly being TRBD1 or TRBD2 (6 bases each). Sequencing used peripheral blood mononuclear cells (PBMCs), obtained when the disease was refractory, from a patient treated with antithyroid drugs. The receptor's source is a female donor with Graves disease. For the CDR3, the DNA is TGTGCCAGCGGAGGAGGCCTTCGGGGGCGCGGCACAGATACGCAGTATTTT. It specifies CASGGGLRGRGTDTQYF.